This entry is about one TCR beta chain. Its antigen remains unidentified. No quality values exist for individual bases; no much larger clone is one base distant. CDR1 is given as SGHTA and CDR2 as FQGNSA, both from the germline V gene. Spanning cysteine to phenylalanine, the CDR3 consists of 15 amino acids. Only the CDR3 DNA is retained, 45 bases long and in frame from the first base. The trim is 4 bases for V and 6 bases for J, with a gap of 15 bases between the germline ends. Each donor gave one peripheral blood draw, roughly 120 mL on average, collected into heparinised tubes. Naive, central memory, regulatory and stem cell-like memory CD4+ T cells were sorted on a BD FACSAria II using a panel including CD45RO, CCR7, CD25, CD127, CD95 and CD27. Every sorted population had a purity above 98%. Right away, PBMCs were isolated by Lymphoprep density gradient centrifugation and were stained directly, with no culture step. So that batch effects would be minimized, each experiment stained and sorted samples in pairs, pairing one healthy donor with one patient.

The entry originates in a study of beta chain features in type 1 diabetes (dated by TCRdb to the late 2010s). With respect to the entire study: No differences in mean age, gender distribution, total cell number or subset yield were found between patients and healthy donors. Naive and central memory subsets were obtained from all 30 or so donors, but regulatory and stem cell-like memory subsets were isolated from only 8 patients and roughly eight healthy donors. In the study, TCRB repertoires of sorted circulating CD4+ T cell subsets from recently diagnosed type 1 diabetes patients were compared with those of matched healthy donors. A total of just under 110,000,000 sorted cells were examined across all samples, and RNA yield correlated strongly with the number of cells per subset. On the study overall, not on this receptor specifically: Naive, central memory and regulatory TCRB repertoires appeared to be more alike among patients than among healthy donors. In all four CD4+ subsets, TCRB CDR3 length was moderately but significantly shorter in type 1 diabetes patients. Only small numbers of individuals were included in the HLA sub-analyses, which left unresolved whether HLA type had any influence on TCRB rearrangement. Shorter templates might be favored by PCR, yet because patient and control samples were amplified and corrected together, any such skew would affect both groups equally. Sequencing cDNA rather than genomic DNA could over-represent highly expressing activated cells, although activation and CD3 levels did not differ between groups. Fewer insertions and more nucleotide deletions at VDJ recombination sites were observed in patients with type 1 diabetes, implying thymic rearrangement abnormalities.

All of the isolated RNA was reverse transcribed with the High Capacity cDNA Reverse Transcription Kit, so expressed TCRB transcripts were sequenced. Deep immunoSEQ sequencing was applied to naive, central memory and regulatory T cell samples, giving an average of roughly 3.5 million total reads per sample. After sorted cells were lysed in RLT buffer, RNA was extracted with DNase-treated RNeasy Micro or Mini kits, with the choice depending on cell number. Each cell subset was processed separately to prevent cross-contamination, with patient and healthy donor samples processed together. Using the immunoSEQ multiplex PCR, TCRB sequences were amplified from cDNA into 87-bp fragments spanning the CDR3 region. The amplicons were sequenced using the Illumina HiSeq platform. The paper's processing steps were these. Synthetic template baselines were used to correct PCR bias computationally, reads within Hamming distance 2 were collapsed together, and singletons that could not be merged were discarded. Reads were aligned against IMGT so that V, D and J genes, CDR3 length and insertions or deletions at six rearrangement sites could be assigned. Clonotype counts were normalized to sorted cell number within each subset before computing true diversity and Gini coefficients with the tcR R package. The overlap coefficient, calculated on TCRB nucleotide sequences, was used to quantify repertoire sharing. Out-of-frame TCRB sequences from naive cells were analyzed to stand in for the pre-selection repertoire. What TCRdb holds here is the immuneACCESS table cut down to in-frame rearrangements. Part of the clones is not present; checked against another copy, under half of the missing clones reflect an unresolved V gene, and the others are unexplained. The D gene and trimming were derived from the DNA, and the V and J assignments and clone size from that table. Counted in this sample were just over 450,000 clones; about 32% of them appeared once. The ten largest clones capture more than 0.055% of the sample.

The source of this sequence is a man aged 18 to 30 in good health. The V and J genes are TRBV7-2 and TRBJ1-4; the D gene is perhaps TRBD1, on 6 matching bases. The sequencing input was naive CD4+ T cells from blood. Explained via the paper, the cell subset or site label denotes: true naive CD4+ T cells. The CDR3 region reads CASSSATGQHEKLFF. The DNA is TGTGCCAGCAGCTCCGCGACCGGACAGCATGAAAAACTGTTTTTT.